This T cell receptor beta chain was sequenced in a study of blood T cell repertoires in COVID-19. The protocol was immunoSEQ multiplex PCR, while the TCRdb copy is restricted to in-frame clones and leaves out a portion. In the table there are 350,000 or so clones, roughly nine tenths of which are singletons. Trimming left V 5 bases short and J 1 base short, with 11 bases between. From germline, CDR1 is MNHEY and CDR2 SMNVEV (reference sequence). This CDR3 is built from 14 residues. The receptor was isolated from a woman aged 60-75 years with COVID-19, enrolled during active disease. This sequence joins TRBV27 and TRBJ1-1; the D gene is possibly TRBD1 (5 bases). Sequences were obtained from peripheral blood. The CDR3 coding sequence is TGTGCCAGCAGTCTATTTACAGGGAACACTGAAGCTTTCTTT. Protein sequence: CASSLFTGNTEAFF.